This passage covers 23 T cell receptor beta chains from one sample sequenced in a study of graft-versus-host responses after intestinal transplantation. Irradiated, violet-dye-labeled stimulators (roughly 200,000) were plated alongside roughly 200,000 CFSE-labeled responders. The protocol was immunoSEQ multiplex PCR, while the TCRdb copy is restricted to in-frame clones and leaves out a portion. Among 8,600 or so clones listed, under 35% were seen once. The sequencing used alloreactive CD8+ T cells from a mixed lymphocyte reaction culture, collected before transplantation. This sample's subset: CFSE-low proliferating T cells sorted from roughly six-day pre-transplant mixed lymphocyte reaction (GvH or HvG direction). Receptors were obtained from a human patient who was an organ donor for intestinal transplantation.

This clone has just a few counts. The sample holds other DNA sequences that translate to the same CDR3. The rearrangement uses TRBV27 and TRBJ1-4; 11 bases map to TRBD1. CDR3 length: 14 amino acids. Germline-derived CDR1 and CDR2 are MNHEY and SMNVEV (reference sequence). Trimming cost V 1 base and J 8 bases; bases outside gene matches: 0. The CDR3 bases are TGTGCCAGCAGTTTATGGACAGGGGGCGAAAAACTGTTTTTT. Translated: CASSLWTGGEKLFF. The variable domain in full, with the rest retrieved from reference TRBV27 and TRBJ1-4, is EAQVTQNPRYLITVTGKKLTVTCSQNMNHEYMSWYRQDPGLGLRQIYYSMNVEVTDKGDVPEGYKVSRKEKRNFPLILESPSPNQTSLYFCASSLWTGGEKLFFGSGTQLSVL.

The table lists this clone with a few counts. The rearrangement links TRBV4-2 to TRBJ2-7; 8 nucleotides agree with TRBD1. This CDR3 is built from 14 residues. The trim removed 3 bases at V and 2 bases at J, leaving 3 bases unmatched. Germline values: CDR1 LGHNA, CDR2 YNFKEQ. CDR3 amino acids: CASSHLTGAYEQYF. CDR3 DNA: TGTGCCAGCAGCCATTTGACAGGGGCCTACGAGCAGTACTTC.

The chain carries TRBV19 and TRBJ2-7; D possibly corresponds to TRBD1 (6 bases). Germline loops: CDR1 LNHDA, CDR2 SQIVND (reference sequence). This CDR3 comprises 13 residues. Trimming cost V 2 bases and J 5 bases, with 10 bases left between them. The CDR3 nucleotides are TGTGCCAGTAGTATATCAGGGGCCAACGAGCAGTACTTC. Amino acid sequence: CASSISGANEQYF. Together with reference TRBV19 and TRBJ2-7, the CDR3 gives the full variable domain: DGGITQSPKYLFRKEGQNVTLSCEQNLNHDAMYWYRQDPGQGLRLIYYSQIVNDFQKGDIAEGYSVSREKKESFPLTVTSAQKNPTAFYLCASSISGANEQYFGPGTRLTVT.

Concerning this clone: This may arise from a read error, as a much more abundant clone is one base away. V and J are TRBV5-6 and TRBJ1-2; 7 bases match TRBD1. This CDR3 contains 16 residues. In germline, CDR1 is SGHDT, CDR2 YYEEEE. Germline trimming cut 4 bases from V and 8 bases from J; bases unmatched to any gene: 17. The CDR3 nucleotides are TGTGCCAGCAGCCTAAACGCGGCAGGGGGTTATCAGGGCTACACCTTC. Encoded protein: CASSLNAAGGYQGYTF.

Relative to its sample, this clone is medium-sized (0.01 to 0.1%). This sequence joins TRBV27 and TRBJ2-3, with D maybe TRBD2 (5 bases). Looked up from germline, CDR1 is MNHEY and CDR2 is SMNVEV (reference sequence). Between the trimmed V and J ends, which lost 5 bases and 5 bases, there was a span of 14 bases. The CDR3 loop spans 14 amino acids. The CDR3: CASSIEPRGDTQYF. CDR3 bases: TGTGCCAGCAGTATTGAACCCCGGGGAGATACGCAGTATTTT.

This sequence joins TRBV6-1 and TRBJ1-1; D not resolved. V lost 8 bases to trimming and J lost 1 base, with 8 bases between them. The CDR3 spans 12 residues. Germline CDR1 reads MNHNS; CDR2 reads SASEGT. CDR3 sequence reads: CASRPPNTEAFF. Written as DNA, the CDR3 is TGTGCCAGCCGCCCCCCGAACACTGAAGCTTTCTTT.

This clone showed up just a few times. The rearrangement uses TRBV4-1 and TRBJ2-7; D is unresolved. This CDR3 spans 14 amino acids. Trimming removed 2 bases at V and 5 bases at J, with 13 bases between. The germline CDR1 and CDR2 sequences are MGHRA and YSYEKL. In DNA, the CDR3 is TGCGCCAGCAGCCAAAACCTTGCCCGAGACGAGCAGTACTTC. Residues: CASSQNLARDEQYF.

This clone was found many times. This CDR3 is also generated by other DNA sequences in the sample. The chain recombines TRBV30 with TRBJ2-1; 13 nucleotides match TRBD2. The CDR3 is made up of 15 amino acids. Germline CDR1 is GTSNPN and CDR2 is SVGIG (reference sequence). J was trimmed by 4 bases and V by 0 bases; bases with no gene match: 0. The CDR3 reads CAWSVLAGGYNEQFF. For the CDR3, the DNA is TGTGCCTGGAGTGTACTAGCGGGGGGGTACAATGAGCAGTTCTTC.

This chain connects TRBV7-6 to TRBJ2-7, with TRBD2 matching over 7 bases. Trimming took 6 bases from V and 4 from J; bases not matched to a gene: 3. Germline lookup yields CDR1 SGHVS and CDR2 FNYEAQ. The CDR3 consists of 12 residues. CDR3 region: CASRWGGYEQYF. The DNA for the CDR3 is TGTGCCAGCAGGTGGGGGGGGTACGAGCAGTACTTC.

This chain links TRBV28 with TRBJ1-1; D gene uncertain. Germline V CDR1 and CDR2: MDHEN, SYDVKM. CDR3 length: 13 amino acids. The germline V and J ends were trimmed by 6 bases and 3 bases, with 11 bases remaining between them. CDR3 bases: TGTGCCAGCAGGTTTGAAGGAGACACTGAAGCTTTCTTT. This translates into CASRFEGDTEAFF. The full variable domain, its missing parts supplied by reference TRBV28 and TRBJ1-1, is DVKVTQSSRYLVKRTGEKVFLECVQDMDHENMFWYRQDPGLGLRLIYFSYDVKMKEKGDIPEGYSVSREKKERFSLILESASTNQTSMYLCASRFEGDTEAFFGQGTRLTVV.

This chain links TRBV7-2 with TRBJ1-2; no clear D gene. V was cut by 3 bases and J by 6 bases, with 14 bases left in between. There are 14 residues in the CDR3. The V gene's germline CDR1 is SGHTA and CDR2 FQGNSA. CDR3 nucleotide sequence: TGTGCCAGCAGCTTGGCCAACGGTGTCGATGGCTACACCTTC. Amino acid sequence: CASSLANGVDGYTF.

This clone qualifies as medium-sized. The CDR3 DNA reads as TGTGCCAGCAGCTTGGGTATCTACGAGCAGTACTTC. Translation gives CASSLGIYEQYF. The J gene is TRBJ2-7, the V gene TRBV5-6; unclear D gene. The CDR3 has 12 residues. CDR1 is SGHDT, CDR2 YYEEEE, per germline. Trimming took 0 bases from V and 3 from J, leaving 4 bases between them.

This clone was seen a handful of times. The chain uses TRBV6-5 and TRBJ1-5; the D gene is possibly TRBD1 (6 bases). Trimming cost V 5 bases and J 8 bases, with 16 bases left between them. The length of the CDR3 is 14 residues. Germline values: CDR1 MNHEY, CDR2 SVGAGI. CDR3 protein: CASSEWQGSEPQHF. CDR3 nucleotide sequence: TGTGCCAGCAGTGAATGGCAGGGGAGCGAGCCCCAGCATTTT.

This clone occurred once. V and J are TRBV13 and TRBJ2-7; a possible D gene is TRBD1 (5 bases). The CDR3 contains 14 residues. Germline CDR1 reads PRHDT; CDR2 reads FYEKMQ (reference sequence). V was pared by 0 bases and J by 3 bases, with 9 bases between. In DNA, the CDR3 is TGTGCCAGCAGCTTAGGTCGCAGGGACTACGAGCAGTACTTC. Translation gives CASSLGRRDYEQYF.

This rearrangement joins TRBV15 to TRBJ1-5; 11 nucleotides line up with TRBD1. The CDR3 totals 15 residues. V gave up 3 bases and J gave up 4 bases; unmatched junction bases: 2. The germline CDR1 and CDR2 sequences are LNHNV and YYDKDF (reference sequence). In DNA, the CDR3 is TGTGCCACCAGCAGGGACAGGGGGCCAAATCAGCCCCAGCATTTT. This sequence encodes CATSRDRGPNQPQHF.

V gene TRBV7-8 combines with J gene TRBJ2-1; D is possibly TRBD1 (5 bases). CDR1 is SGHVS, CDR2 FQNEAQ, per germline. V dropped 1 base and J dropped 10 bases, with 14 bases sitting between them. This CDR3 region has 14 residues. The CDR3 sequence: CASSLDLREDEQFF. CDR3 nucleotide sequence: TGTGCCAGCAGCTTAGATCTCAGGGAAGACGAGCAGTTCTTC.

The chain has TRBV2 and TRBJ2-5, with D tentatively TRBD2 (5 bases). The ends were cut back, 4 bases at V and 4 bases at J, with 13 bases in the middle. The length of the CDR3 is 14 residues. Germline CDR1 reads SNHLY; CDR2 reads FYNNEI. For the CDR3, the DNA is TGTGCCAGCAGTGCACCCGGGAAGGGAGAGACCCAGTACTTC. Encoded protein: CASSAPGKGETQYF.

The chain has TRBV4-2 and TRBJ2-1; tentative D call: TRBD2 (6 bases). This CDR3 contains 15 residues. V was cut by 5 bases and J by 0 bases, with 11 bases left in between. CDR1 and CDR2 from the germline V gene are LGHNA and YNFKEQ. Written as DNA, the CDR3 is TGTGCCAGCAGCTGGGGACTCAGCTCCTACAATGAGCAGTTCTTC. It encodes CASSWGLSSYNEQFF.

This clone appeared a few times. The chain combines TRBV14 with TRBJ2-7; tentatively, D is TRBD1 (7 bases). Germline CDR1 SGHDN, CDR2 FVKESK. V lost 3 bases to trimming and J lost 6 bases, with 21 bases between them. This CDR3 is built from 16 residues. CDR3 coding DNA: TGTGCCAGCAGCCACCGACAGGGAGGTCTACTAAGCGAGCAGTACTTC. It translates to CASSHRQGGLLSEQYF.

In its sample, this clone was seen once. The chain combines TRBV7-7 with TRBJ2-5, with 12 nucleotides matching TRBD2. CDR3 size: 18 residues. The V gene's germline CDR1 is SSHAT and CDR2 FNYEAQ (reference sequence). Trimming took 5 bases from V and 4 from J; bases not matched to a gene: 14. In DNA form, the CDR3 reads TGTGCCAGCAGCACATGGACTAGCGGGGCCCTCCCCCCAGAGACCCAGTACTTC. This encodes CASSTWTSGALPPETQYF.

In its sample, this clone ranks as medium-sized. The DNA of the CDR3 is TGTGCCAGCACCTGGGGACAGACCTACGAGCAGTACTTC. It yields the protein CASTWGQTYEQYF. This rearrangement joins TRBV2 to TRBJ2-7; 7 nucleotides line up with TRBD1. Germline V CDR1 and CDR2: SNHLY, FYNNEI. Trimming at V came to 7 bases and at J to 2 bases, leaving 5 bases not matched to a gene. The CDR3 covers 13 residues.

By share of the sample, this clone is medium-sized (0.01 to 0.1%). The rearrangement uses TRBV30 and TRBJ1-1; D is perhaps TRBD1 (6 bases). The CDR3 length is 11 residues. Germline V gene data show CDR1 as GTSNPN and CDR2 as SVGIG (reference sequence). Trimming cost V 1 base and J 8 bases, with 8 bases left between them. The CDR3 DNA reads TGTGCCTGGAGTGCAGGGGCCGAAGCTTTCTTT. Translation gives CAWSAGAEAFF.

By share, this clone ranks as medium-sized. The CDR3 here is CASSLTADYGYTF. The DNA of the CDR3 is TGTGCCAGCAGTCTGACAGCGGACTATGGCTACACCTTC. V and J are TRBV27 and TRBJ1-2, with TRBD1 as a possible D gene (5 bases). The germline V gene has CDR1 MNHEY and CDR2 SMNVEV (reference sequence). V dropped 5 bases and J dropped 3 bases, with 10 bases sitting between them. This CDR3 has 13 amino acids.